This T cell receptor (beta chain) derives from a study of blood T cell repertoires in COVID-19. In the study overall: PBMCs, B-cell-depleted T cells, or T cells provided the cDNA or gDNA that made up the material.

Under the authors' procedure: Using reference gene primer amplification, nucleated cell counts were estimated. TCRdb's copy holds only in-frame clones and misses some; the assay was immunoSEQ multiplex PCR. V, J and clone size reflect that table, while D and trimming were determined from the DNA. Seen here are about 230,000 clones, roughly 84% observed once, and the top ten hold approximately 4.7%. This CDR3 is built from 15 residues. The germline gives CDR1 MNHEY, CDR2 SVGAGI. V lost 5 bases and J 2 bases, leaving 16 bases between the germline ends. What was sequenced was peripheral blood. This TCR came from a man in his fifties with active or convalescent COVID-19. V is TRBV6-5 and J is TRBJ2-7, with D perhaps matching TRBD1 (6 bases). This CDR3 reads CASSIGTWQAYEQYF. CDR3 nucleotide sequence: TGTGCCAGCAGTATAGGGACATGGCAAGCCTACGAGCAGTACTTC.